This T cell receptor beta chain was sequenced during a study of T cell responses to AZD1222 COVID-19 vaccine. There are 16 residues in the CDR3. Germline V gene data show CDR1 as LGHNA and CDR2 as YNFKEQ. V dropped 0 bases and J dropped 4 bases, with 13 bases sitting between them. Only in-frame clones appear in the TCRdb table, and some are missing; sequencing was by immunoSEQ multiplex PCR. In the table there are around 94,000 clones, around 84% of which are singletons. The V gene is TRBV4-2, the J gene TRBJ1-3, with TRBD1 as a possible D gene (6 bases). The TCR comes from an adult who received the AZD1222 COVID-19 vaccine. The sequencing here drew on peripheral blood, taken 28 days after the second AZD1222 dose. CDR3 nucleotide sequence: TGTGCCAGCAGCCAAGAAACCGGGACACCCGGAAACACCATATATTTT. Translated, it gives CASSQETGTPGNTIYF.